This TCR beta chain appears in the sequencing data of a study of blood T cell repertoires in COVID-19. Study details: Material from acute and convalescent COVID-19 was sourced from the United States, Italy and Spain. T cells, B-cell-depleted T cells, or PBMCs supplied cDNA or gDNA.

The CDR3 length is 18 residues. From germline, CDR1 is MNHNS and CDR2 SASEGT. V lost 3 bases to trimming and J lost 0 bases, with 20 bases between them. The table came from immunoSEQ multiplex PCR; TCRdb's copy has only in-frame clones and leaves some out. The data show around 69,000 clones, about 88% seen once. The sample consisted of peripheral blood. The clonotype originates from a woman aged 45-65 years with active COVID-19. This rearrangement joins TRBV6-1 to TRBJ1-2; possibly TRBD1 for D (6 bases). CDR3 residues: CASSDTYRTVRANYGYTF. CDR3 nucleotide sequence: TGTGCCAGCAGTGACACCTATCGGACAGTCCGAGCTAACTATGGCTACACCTTC.